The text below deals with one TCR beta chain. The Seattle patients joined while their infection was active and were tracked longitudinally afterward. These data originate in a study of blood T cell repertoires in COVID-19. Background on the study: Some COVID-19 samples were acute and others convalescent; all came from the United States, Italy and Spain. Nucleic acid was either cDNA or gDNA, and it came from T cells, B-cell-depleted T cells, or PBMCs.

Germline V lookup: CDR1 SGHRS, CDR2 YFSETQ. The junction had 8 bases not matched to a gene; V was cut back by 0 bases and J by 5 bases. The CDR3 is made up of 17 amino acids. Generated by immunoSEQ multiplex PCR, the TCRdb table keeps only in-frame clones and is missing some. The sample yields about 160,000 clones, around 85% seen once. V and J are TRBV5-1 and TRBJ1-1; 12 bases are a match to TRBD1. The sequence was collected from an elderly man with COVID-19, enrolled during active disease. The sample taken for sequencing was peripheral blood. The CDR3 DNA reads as TGCGCCAGCAGCTTGGATGTTCTGGGACAGGGGGCGACTGAAGCTTTCTTT. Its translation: CASSLDVLGQGATEAFF.